The 31 T cell receptor beta chains below all came from one sample that was sequenced in a study of regulatory T cells in long-lasting Graves disease. Libraries of TCR beta came from iRepertoire HTBI primers plus Arm-PCR of CDR3 regions. Each CDR3 protein is one row after TCRdb ran MiXCR on the multiplex PCR reads. The top ten clones hold around a quarter of a sample with 350,000 to 550,000 distinct CDR3 sequences, about 17% of them seen once. Time point: newly diagnosed GD, antithyroid drugs for less than 3 months. Isolated PBMC RNA provided the starting material for the TCR library. The same sample was also used in a study of T cells in Graves' hyperthyroidism and ophthalmopathy.

The sequencing used peripheral blood mononuclear cells (PBMCs), collected at new diagnosis, from a patient treated with antithyroid drugs. The origin of the receptors is a young woman with Graves disease.

This clonotype was seen ten or more times. J is TRBJ2-7 and V is TRBV7-9, with 8 bases aligning to TRBD1. The CDR3 is 15 residues long. The germline CDR1 and CDR2 sequences are SEHNR and FQNEAQ (reference sequence). With 1 base clipped from V and 6 bases from J, the junction kept 8 bases outside the gene matches. DNA for the CDR3: TGTGCCAGCAGCTTAGATGGACAGGGATCTCCCGAGCAGTACTTC. It specifies CASSLDGQGSPEQYF.

This clonotype was counted at least ten times. This chain's CDR3 is CASSAQRVGQPQHF. As DNA, the CDR3 is TGTGCCAGCTCAGCCCAGCGTGTGGGCCAGCCCCAGCATTTT. The gene calls are TRBV18 and TRBJ1-5; unclear D gene. Germline loops: CDR1 KGHSH, CDR2 LQKENI. There are 14 residues in the CDR3. The V and J ends lost 5 bases and 7 bases respectively, with 15 bases between them.

The chain combines TRBV10-3 with TRBJ2-3; D is unresolved. CDR3 length: 16 amino acids. V gave up 0 bases and J gave up 3 bases, with 13 bases separating them. Germline-derived CDR1 and CDR2 are ENHRY and SYGVKD. CDR3 region: CAISESKGSFTDTQYF. The CDR3 nucleotides are TGTGCCATCAGTGAGTCGAAAGGCAGCTTTACAGATACGCAGTATTTT.

Only one count was recorded for this clonotype. This may be a read error: a much more frequent sequence differs by one nucleotide. The J gene is TRBJ2-3, the V gene TRBV18, with 10 bases identical to TRBD2. Germline V gene sequence: CDR1 KGHSH, CDR2 LQKENI. This CDR3 is 16 amino acids long. The junction had 5 bases not matched to a gene; V was cut back by 1 base and J by 4 bases. CDR3 loop: CASSPLQGTSADTQYF. The CDR3 DNA sequence: TGTGCCAGCTCACCACTGCAGGGGACTAGCGCAGATACGCAGTATTTT.

This chain connects TRBV7-6 to TRBJ2-1; 7 bases match TRBD2. The CDR3 covers 17 residues. V dropped 5 bases and J dropped 4; count of bases not matched to a gene: 14. Germline V gene data show CDR1 as SGHVS and CDR2 as FNYEAQ. The DNA of the CDR3 is TGTGCCAGCAGCCCTTCTGAGCGGGGCCACCGGTACAATGAGCAGTTCTTC. It specifies CASSPSERGHRYNEQFF.

This clonotype was detected ten times or more. CDR3 protein: CASSLVWGASEEKLFF. CDR3 bases: TGTGCCAGCAGTTTAGTGTGGGGGGCCTCCGAGGAAAAACTGTTTTTT. The genes are TRBV12-3 or TRBV12-4 and TRBJ1-4; weak D call: TRBD1 (6 bases). The CDR3 covers 16 residues. Trimming stripped 1 base from V and 8 bases from J, with 17 bases between.

The chain combines TRBV3-1 with TRBJ1-2, with 7 bases lining up with TRBD1. The CDR3 is 14 amino acids. J gave up 7 bases and V 4 bases, and 9 bases lay outside the gene matches. Germline V gene lookup returns CDR1 LGHDT and CDR2 YNNKEL (reference sequence). The CDR3 DNA reads as TGTGCCAGCAGCCTTCGGACAGGAAAGGGTGGCTACACCTTC. Encoded protein: CASSLRTGKGGYTF.

This clonotype has just a few counts. The rearrangement joins TRBV7-9 to TRBJ2-7; 10 bases are a match to TRBD2. Looked up from germline, CDR1 is SEHNR and CDR2 is FQNEAQ (reference sequence). The CDR3 spans 15 residues. Trimming removed 3 bases from V and 5 bases from J; junction bases left unmatched: 7. CDR3 sequence reads: CASSFSSGRANEQYF. CDR3 coding DNA: TGTGCCAGCAGCTTTTCAAGCGGGAGGGCGAACGAGCAGTACTTC. The whole variable domain, filled in from reference TRBV7-9 and TRBJ2-7, reads DTGVSQNPRHKITKRGQNVTFRCDPISEHNRLYWYRQTLGQGPEFLTYFQNEAQLEKSRLLSDRFSAERPKGSFSTLEIQRTEQGDSAMYLCASSFSSGRANEQYFGPGTRLTVT.

In this sample, this clonotype turned up many times. This chain uses TRBV11-3 with TRBJ2-5; 11 nucleotides align to TRBD2. J was trimmed by 2 bases and V by 1 base; bases with no gene match: 3. The germline V gene encodes CDR1 SGHNT and CDR2 YENEEA. The CDR3 spans 16 residues. Here the CDR3 reads CASSLGRLAGQETQYF. The DNA of the CDR3 is TGTGCCAGCAGCTTAGGGCGACTAGCGGGGCAAGAGACCCAGTACTTC.

This clonotype showed up just a few times. The V gene is TRBV4-3, the J gene TRBJ2-1, with 11 positions matching TRBD2. The CDR3 is 15 amino acids. The V gene's germline CDR1 is LGHNA and CDR2 YSLEER. V lost 3 bases, J lost 6 bases, and 4 bases stayed unmatched. CDR3 sequence: CASSHRLAGSNEQFF. The DNA for the CDR3 is TGCGCCAGCAGCCATCGACTAGCGGGATCCAATGAGCAGTTCTTC.

The chain combines TRBV27 with TRBJ2-1; 8 nucleotides align to TRBD2. Germline CDR1 is MNHEY and CDR2 is SMNVEV (reference sequence). CDR3 length: 15 amino acids. The V segment lost 7 bases and the J segment 2 bases; nucleotides outside the gene matches: 7. The CDR3 bases are TGTGCCAGCAAGAGCGGGAGTATCACCTACAATGAGCAGTTCTTC. Encoded protein: CASKSGSITYNEQFF.

Details on this clonotype: This sequence may be a read error, since a much larger clone differs from it by one base. The V gene is TRBV5-5, the J gene TRBJ2-3; TRBD2 aligns across 9 bases. The CDR3 extends over 13 amino acids. The germline CDR1 and CDR2 sequences are SGHKS and YYEKEE (reference sequence). J was trimmed by 10 bases and V by 3 bases; bases with no gene match: 6. In DNA, the CDR3 is TGTGCCAGCAGCTGGACTAGCGTGGATCCGCAGTATTTT. It specifies CASSWTSVDPQYF.

The sample holds many counts of this clonotype. The rearrangement uses TRBV3-1 and TRBJ2-7; D is perhaps TRBD1 (5 bases). CDR1 and CDR2 (germline): LGHDT, YNNKEL (reference sequence). This CDR3 contains 15 residues. Trimming cost V 2 bases and J 2 bases, with 13 bases left between them. The CDR3 coding sequence is TGTGCCAGCAGCCAATGGGGCAGACTCCCCTACGAGCAGTACTTC. It is translated as CASSQWGRLPYEQYF.

This clonotype occurred a few times. The rearrangement joins TRBV7-3 to TRBJ2-1; 7 nucleotides agree with TRBD1. Germline CDR1 reads SGHTA; CDR2 reads FQGTGA. This CDR3 has 14 amino acids. V lost 1 base to trimming and J lost 5 bases; unmatched junction nucleotides: 2. The CDR3 spells CASSLRDRNNEQFF. CDR3 DNA sequence: TGTGCCAGCAGCTTAAGGGACAGAAACAATGAGCAGTTCTTC. The full variable domain, rest sourced from reference TRBV7-3 and TRBJ2-1, is GAGVSQTPSNKVTEKGKYVELRCDPISGHTALYWYRQSLGQGPEFLIYFQGTGAADDSGLPNDRFFAVRPEGSVSTLKIQRTERGDSAVYLCASSLRDRNNEQFFGPGTRLTVL.

This clonotype has ten or more counts. The chain combines TRBV3-1 with TRBJ2-1; 8 bases fit TRBD2. Trimming took 1 base from V and 5 from J; bases not matched to a gene: 10. This CDR3 contains 17 residues. Germline lookup yields CDR1 LGHDT and CDR2 YNNKEL (reference sequence). CDR3 in DNA: TGTGCCAGCAGCCAAGTATCAACGGGAGGGCCTCACAATGAGCAGTTCTTC. As protein: CASSQVSTGGPHNEQFF.

This clonotype was seen only a few times. The genes are TRBV5-1 and TRBJ2-4; 8 bases align to TRBD2. The CDR3 is 15 amino acids. J was trimmed by 5 bases and V by 1 base; bases with no gene match: 5. Germline V gene lookup returns CDR1 SGHRS and CDR2 YFSETQ. CDR3: CASSLTAGVENIQYF. CDR3 bases: TGCGCCAGCAGCTTGACAGCGGGAGTGGAAAACATTCAGTACTTC.

V gene TRBV9 combines with J gene TRBJ2-3; no clear D. The germline gives CDR1 SGDLS, CDR2 YYNGEE. Trimming left V 4 bases short and J 2 bases short, with 11 bases between. The CDR3 consists of 14 residues. The CDR3, as DNA: TGTGCCAGCAGCTTCAAGCGCCTCACAGATACGCAGTATTTT. Protein sequence: CASSFKRLTDTQYF.

The rearrangement links TRBV20-1 to TRBJ2-5; no clear D. This CDR3 spans 12 amino acids. The V gene lost 5 bases and the J gene lost 5 bases, with 12 bases spanning the gap. Germline V gene lookup returns CDR1 DFQATT and CDR2 SNEGSKA (reference sequence). The CDR3 is CSAENLKETQYF. The DNA of the CDR3 is TGCAGTGCTGAGAATCTGAAGGAGACCCAGTACTTC.

This clonotype was found many times. The chain has TRBV4-1 and TRBJ2-7, with TRBD1 matching over 12 bases. V shed 1 base, J shed 4 bases, and the junction held 2 bases outside the gene matches. Germline lookup yields CDR1 MGHRA and CDR2 YSYEKL. The CDR3 contains 15 residues. The CDR3 reads CASSQGGQGAYEQYF. In DNA, the CDR3 is TGCGCCAGCAGCCAAGGGGGACAGGGGGCTTACGAGCAGTACTTC.

This clonotype has just a few counts. The chain combines TRBV5-8 with TRBJ1-2; no definite D call. The germline CDR1 and CDR2 sequences are SGHTS and YDEGEE. V lost 5 bases and J lost 4, with 12 bases in between. There are 13 residues in the CDR3. The CDR3 here is CASSSFRGYGYTF. CDR3 sequence (DNA): TGTGCCAGCAGTTCTTTTCGGGGCTATGGCTACACCTTC.

In this sample, this clonotype turned up a few times. The rearrangement joins TRBV20-1 to TRBJ2-2; TRBD2 agrees at 7 bases. This CDR3 contains 16 residues. The germline V gene encodes CDR1 DFQATT and CDR2 SNEGSKA (reference sequence). CDR3 in amino acids: CSARTGLAVNTGELFF. The DNA of the CDR3 is TGCAGCGCTCGAACCGGTCTAGCGGTGAACACCGGGGAGCTGTTTTTT.

In its sample, this clonotype was seen many times. The chain combines TRBV12-3 or TRBV12-4 with TRBJ1-6; the D is unclear. The CDR3 extends over 15 amino acids. With 8 bases removed from V and 4 bases from J, the gap between germline ends came to 15 bases. CDR3 residues: CASGPNRSYNSPLHF. The CDR3 DNA follows: TGTGCCAGCGGACCTAATAGATCGTATAATTCACCCCTCCACTTT.

The chain is built from TRBV19 and TRBJ2-7; 9 bases align to TRBD1. This CDR3 comprises 15 residues. Germline lookup yields CDR1 LNHDA and CDR2 SQIVND (reference sequence). The J segment lost 5 bases and the V segment lost 6 bases, leaving 11 bases of the junction unmatched. In nucleotides, the CDR3 is TGTGCCAGTAGCGACCCCGGGACAGGGCGCGACGAGCAGTACTTC. The encoded protein is CASSDPGTGRDEQYF.

This clonotype appeared a few times. This chain links TRBV28 with TRBJ2-1; 10 positions match TRBD2. Germline V gene data show CDR1 as MDHEN and CDR2 as SYDVKM. The CDR3 is 19 residues long. The V and J ends lost 5 bases and 0 bases, in that order; junction bases with no gene match: 13. Written as DNA, the CDR3 is TGTGCCAGCAGTACGTTTAGATCTTCTAGCGGGAGCTCCTACAATGAGCAGTTCTTC. This gives the protein CASSTFRSSSGSSYNEQFF. Full variable domain (rest looked up from reference TRBV28 and TRBJ2-1): DVKVTQSSRYLVKRTGEKVFLECVQDMDHENMFWYRQDPGLGLRLIYFSYDVKMKEKGDIPEGYSVSREKKERFSLILESASTNQTSMYLCASSTFRSSSGSSYNEQFFGPGTRLTVL.

This clonotype was counted at least ten times. The chain links TRBV18 to TRBJ2-1; the D gene is possibly TRBD2 (5 bases). The CDR3 loop spans 13 amino acids. V was trimmed by 3 bases and J by 8 bases, leaving 11 bases between them. Germline CDR1 reads KGHSH; CDR2 reads LQKENI. CDR3 sequence (DNA): TGTGCCAGCTCACCTTTGGACTTTCATGAGCAGTTCTTC. This gives the protein CASSPLDFHEQFF.

Concerning this clonotype: It differs at one base from a far larger clone, so likely a read error. The chain uses TRBV12-3 or TRBV12-4 and TRBJ2-7; tentatively, D is TRBD1 (6 bases). The CDR3 covers 16 residues. The germline V and J ends were trimmed by 5 bases and 7 bases, with 24 bases remaining between them. The DNA for the CDR3 is TGTGCCAGCAGTCCCACGACAGGAATGCTTGGCAATGAGCAGTACTTC. Translation gives CASSPTTGMLGNEQYF.

This clonotype occurred a few times. The chain carries TRBV5-1 and TRBJ1-6; perhaps TRBD1 as D (6 bases). V was cut by 0 bases and J by 7 bases, with 11 bases left in between. The CDR3 extends over 15 amino acids. The germline gives CDR1 SGHRS, CDR2 YFSETQ. This CDR3 reads CASSLGPGDNSPLHF. The CDR3 nucleotides read TGCGCCAGCAGCTTGGGTCCAGGGGACAATTCACCCCTCCACTTT. Based on the CDR3 plus reference TRBV5-1 and TRBJ1-6, the full variable domain is KAGVTQTPRYLIKTRGQQVTLSCSPISGHRSVSWYQQTPGQGLQFLFEYFSETQRNKGNFPGRFSGRQFSNSRSEMNVSTLELGDSALYLCASSLGPGDNSPLHFGNGTRLTVT.

The chain employs TRBV20-1 and TRBJ2-7; TRBD2 matches at 10 bases. V dropped 4 bases and J dropped 4; count of bases not matched to a gene: 7. The CDR3 covers 14 residues. In germline, CDR1 is DFQATT, CDR2 SNEGSKA (reference sequence). DNA for the CDR3: TGCAGTGCTATTCCGATGACTAGCGGGTACGAGCAGTACTTC. As protein: CSAIPMTSGYEQYF.

This clonotype showed up just a few times. The chain links TRBV5-4 to TRBJ2-1, with 11 bases fitting TRBD2. This CDR3 comprises 16 residues. The J segment lost 5 bases and the V segment lost 0 bases, leaving 4 bases of the junction unmatched. Germline V gene data show CDR1 as SGHNT and CDR2 as YYREEE (reference sequence). The CDR3, as DNA: TGTGCCAGCAGCTTGGCTAGCGGGAGGACCCACAATGAGCAGTTCTTC. Protein product: CASSLASGRTHNEQFF.

The chain couples TRBV18 to TRBJ2-1; D not certain. The V gene's germline CDR1 is KGHSH and CDR2 LQKENI. V was trimmed by 0 bases and J by 9 bases, leaving 9 bases between them. CDR3 size: 13 residues. The DNA for the CDR3 is TGTGCCAGCTCACCACCGCCGGGTACTGAGCAGTTCTTC. It codes for CASSPPPGTEQFF. Filled out from reference TRBV18 and TRBJ2-1, the complete variable domain reads NAGVMQNPRHLVRRRGQEARLRCSPMKGHSHVYWYRQLPEEGLKFMVYLQKENIIDESGMPKERFSAEFPKEGPSILRIQQVVRGDSAAYFCASSPPPGTEQFFGPGTRLTVL.

The J gene is TRBJ2-7, the V gene TRBV19, with D perhaps TRBD1 or TRBD2 (5 bases each). V lost 10 bases and J lost 0, with 16 bases in between. The CDR3 spans 14 residues. Per germline, CDR1 LNHDA and CDR2 SQIVND (reference sequence). CDR3 nucleotides: TGTGCCACTGGAGTCTGGGACGGCTCCTACGAGCAGTACTTC. Translated: CATGVWDGSYEQYF.